A single sample is the source of the 28 T cell receptor beta chains below, sequenced in a study of shared clonotypes between healthy human individuals. Only in-frame clones appear in the TCRdb table, and some are missing; sequencing was by immunoSEQ multiplex PCR. This table has approximately 710,000 clones, less than 95% appearing once. What was sequenced was memory CD8+ T cells from PBMCs. Subset denoted: CD45RO+ cells pooled with CCR7-negative TemRA cells. Source of these receptors: a man younger than 30 in good health. Some clones in this sample may be carry-over from other donors' samples.

The chain joins TRBV13 to TRBJ2-7; no clear D. Trimming cost V 0 bases and J 3 bases, with 12 bases left between them. The length of the CDR3 is 15 residues. CDR1 is PRHDT and CDR2 is FYEKMQ in the germline V gene (reference sequence). In DNA form, the CDR3 reads TGTGCCAGCAGCTTAGGTCCTTCCGGAAGCTACGAGCAGTACTTC. As protein: CASSLGPSGSYEQYF.

V gene TRBV5-1 combines with J gene TRBJ1-3; possibly TRBD1 for D (5 bases). Trimming took off 4 bases at V and 0 bases at J, with 20 bases between the two ends. CDR1 is SGHRS, CDR2 YFSETQ, per germline. There are 18 residues in the CDR3. CDR3 in DNA: TGCGCCAGCAGCGGGGGAGTTGTGTCAGACAGCTCTGGAAACACCATATATTTT. Protein product: CASSGGVVSDSSGNTIYF.

This sequence joins TRBV5-6 and TRBJ2-5; D may match TRBD1 or TRBD2 (6 bases each). Germline CDR1 and CDR2: SGHDT and YYEEEE. The CDR3 spans 18 residues. The V gene lost 4 bases and the J gene lost 4 bases, with 26 bases spanning the gap. In DNA form, the CDR3 reads TGTGCCAGCAGCCCCGGACAGCCTATCGGGGGATTCCTAGAGACCCAGTACTTC. It translates to CASSPGQPIGGFLETQYF.

The chain employs TRBV4-3 and TRBJ2-3; no reliable D call. This CDR3 has 15 amino acids. V gave up 0 bases and J gave up 4 bases, with 11 bases separating them. The V gene's germline CDR1 is LGHNA and CDR2 YSLEER. The CDR3 region is CASSQDRTIPDTQYF. The DNA for the CDR3 is TGCGCCAGCAGCCAAGATCGGACCATCCCAGATACGCAGTATTTT.

The genes are TRBV5-1 and TRBJ2-2; TRBD1 is a possible D gene (6 bases). Trimming took 7 bases from V and 4 from J, leaving 17 bases between them. The germline V gene has CDR1 SGHRS and CDR2 YFSETQ. The CDR3 totals 15 residues. The CDR3 DNA follows: TGCGCCAGCCGGAGGACAGCGGCGCGCACCGGGGAGCTGTTTTTT. As protein: CASRRTAARTGELFF. Full variable domain (rest looked up from reference TRBV5-1 and TRBJ2-2): KAGVTQTPRYLIKTRGQQVTLSCSPISGHRSVSWYQQTPGQGLQFLFEYFSETQRNKGNFPGRFSGRQFSNSRSEMNVSTLELGDSALYLCASRRTAARTGELFFGEGSRLTVL.

V and J are TRBV6-5 and TRBJ2-7, with 11 bases lining up with TRBD2. Germline-derived CDR1 and CDR2 are MNHEY and SVGAGI. With 2 bases clipped from V and 3 bases from J, the junction kept 3 bases outside the gene matches. CDR3 length: 15 amino acids. The CDR3 coding sequence is TGTGCCAGCAGTTACGAACTAGCGGGAGTCTACGAGCAGTACTTC. It codes for CASSYELAGVYEQYF.

This clone was seen just once. The V call is TRBV7-2, the J call TRBJ2-7, with unresolved D. From germline, CDR1 is SGHTA and CDR2 FQGNSA. The CDR3 is 15 residues long. V gave up 4 bases and J gave up 0 bases, with 13 bases separating them. CDR3 protein: CASSSVAGSSYEQYF. Here the CDR3 DNA reads TGTGCCAGCAGCTCCGTAGCTGGTAGCTCCTACGAGCAGTACTTC.

The chain has TRBV27 and TRBJ2-7; 7 nucleotides align to TRBD1. The length of the CDR3 is 13 residues. CDR1 is MNHEY, CDR2 SMNVEV, per germline (reference sequence). Unmatched junction bases numbered 13, after V lost 11 bases and J lost 6 bases. The DNA of the CDR3 is TGTGCCTCCAGGGGGTACCAAGGACCCGAGCAGTACTTC. Protein sequence: CASRGYQGPEQYF.

The chain recombines TRBV27 with TRBJ2-7, with 10 bases matching TRBD2. Germline-derived CDR1 and CDR2 are MNHEY and SMNVEV (reference sequence). The CDR3 contains 15 residues. V lost 2 bases and J lost 7; bases outside the gene matches: 8. The CDR3 here is CASSLRLAGVWEQYF. In DNA, the CDR3 is TGTGCCAGCAGTTTACGGCTAGCGGGAGTATGGGAGCAGTACTTC.

The rearrangement uses TRBV5-6 and TRBJ1-1; TRBD1 might be the D (5 bases). This CDR3 contains 14 residues. The germline V and J ends were trimmed by 0 bases and 4 bases, with 10 bases remaining between them. Germline CDR1 is SGHDT and CDR2 is YYEEEE. The CDR3 coding sequence is TGTGCCAGCAGCTTGGCAGGTGGGGCCACTGAAGCTTTCTTT. This gives the protein CASSLAGGATEAFF.

This sequence joins TRBV28 and TRBJ2-7; a weak D match, TRBD1 (5 bases). This CDR3 spans 16 amino acids. The germline V gene encodes CDR1 MDHEN and CDR2 SYDVKM. V lost 2 bases and J 0 bases, leaving 14 bases between the germline ends. DNA for the CDR3: TGTGCCAGCAGTTTAGGCCTGACAGAGGACTCCTACGAGCAGTACTTC. As protein: CASSLGLTEDSYEQYF.

A single count supports this clone. The gene calls are TRBV10-2 and TRBJ2-5, with 10 bases that match TRBD2. Germline loops: CDR1 WSHSY, CDR2 SAAADI. With V trimmed by 4 bases and J by 3 bases, 5 bases remained unmatched. This CDR3 region has 15 residues. In DNA, the CDR3 is TGCGCCAGCAGTGCGCTAGCGGGAGTTGAAGAGACCCAGTACTTC. Encoded protein: CASSALAGVEETQYF.

V gene TRBV19 combines with J gene TRBJ1-5; TRBD1 might be the D (5 bases). There are 13 residues in the CDR3. V gave up 3 bases and J gave up 7 bases, with 10 bases separating them. From germline, CDR1 is LNHDA and CDR2 SQIVND (reference sequence). CDR3: CASSIGGSQPQHF. In nucleotides, the CDR3 is TGTGCCAGTAGTATCGGGGGGTCGCAGCCCCAGCATTTT.

The rearrangement links TRBV19 to TRBJ2-7, with 9 positions matching TRBD1. This CDR3 region has 15 residues. The germline V gene encodes CDR1 LNHDA and CDR2 SQIVND (reference sequence). Germline trimming cut 1 base from V and 5 bases from J; bases unmatched to any gene: 6. This CDR3 reads CASSIVVTGGNEQYF. CDR3 nucleotides: TGTGCCAGTAGTATAGTTGTCACAGGGGGCAACGAGCAGTACTTC.

The chain carries TRBV7-9 and TRBJ2-3, with TRBD2 as a possible D gene (6 bases). V shed 4 bases and J shed 2 bases, with 13 bases lying between them. The CDR3 extends over 15 amino acids. The germline gives CDR1 SEHNR, CDR2 FQNEAQ (reference sequence). The CDR3 nucleotides read TGTGCCAGCAGCTCACGACTAGAGATCACAGATACGCAGTATTTT. Translated, it gives CASSSRLEITDTQYF.

This rearrangement joins TRBV4-3 to TRBJ2-7, with 9 bases fitting TRBD1. V shed 4 bases, J shed 4 bases, and the junction held 5 bases outside the gene matches. Germline V gene data show CDR1 as LGHNA and CDR2 as YSLEER. The CDR3 extends over 14 amino acids. In DNA, the CDR3 is TGCGCCAGCAGCCCTGGGACAGGGACATACGAGCAGTACTTC. Amino acids: CASSPGTGTYEQYF.

The J gene is TRBJ2-2, the V gene TRBV6-6; 7 nucleotides match TRBD2. Unmatched junction bases numbered 1, after V lost 0 bases and J lost 3 bases. The V gene's germline CDR1 is MNHNY and CDR2 SVGAGI (reference sequence). The length of the CDR3 is 15 residues. The CDR3 region has the DNA TGTGCCAGCAGTTACTCGGGAGGGGACACCGGGGAGCTGTTTTTT. Its translation: CASSYSGGDTGELFF.

The chain links TRBV9 to TRBJ1-3; D gene ambiguous. V was clipped by 3 bases and J by 0 bases, with 16 bases between them. From germline, CDR1 is SGDLS and CDR2 YYNGEE. This CDR3 region has 17 residues. The DNA for the CDR3 is TGTGCCAGCAGCGCCCGGCCTCAGGTTAGCTCTGGAAACACCATATATTTT. Its protein is CASSARPQVSSGNTIYF.

This chain connects TRBV2 to TRBJ2-2, with D uncertain. Trimming shortened V by 5 bases and J by 0 bases, and 10 bases separated the two germline ends. Germline values: CDR1 SNHLY, CDR2 FYNNEI. CDR3 length: 15 residues. The CDR3 is CASSLHNPNTGELFF. Here the CDR3 DNA reads TGTGCCAGCAGTCTACATAACCCGAACACCGGGGAGCTGTTTTTT.

The rearrangement joins TRBV27 to TRBJ2-1; 9 positions match TRBD1. In germline, CDR1 is MNHEY, CDR2 SMNVEV (reference sequence). This CDR3 is 14 amino acids long. The junction had 11 bases not matched to a gene; V was cut back by 9 bases and J by 8 bases. The CDR3 DNA is TGTGCCAGTACCGGGACAGGGTCCTCCCATGAGCAGTTCTTC. It translates to CASTGTGSSHEQFF.

The chain is built from TRBV4-1 and TRBJ2-7, with D unresolved. The germline CDR1 and CDR2 sequences are MGHRA and YSYEKL. The CDR3 extends over 15 amino acids. V was pared by 4 bases and J by 6 bases, with 19 bases between. Here the CDR3 reads CASSPGLPGLGEQYF. CDR3 DNA: TGCGCCAGCAGCCCCGGGCTCCCCGGATTGGGCGAGCAGTACTTC.

This rearrangement joins TRBV27 to TRBJ2-5, with 8 bases matching TRBD1. Trimming took 7 bases from V and 1 from J; bases not matched to a gene: 5. Germline loops: CDR1 MNHEY, CDR2 SMNVEV (reference sequence). The CDR3 covers 14 residues. This CDR3 is CASTTTGGQETQYF. The CDR3 DNA follows: TGTGCCAGCACGACCACAGGGGGCCAAGAGACCCAGTACTTC.

As DNA, the CDR3 is TGTGCCAGTAGTATCCTCCCGACAGGATCTAATGAAAAACTGTTTTTT. Its protein product is CASSILPTGSNEKLFF. The rearrangement uses TRBV19 and TRBJ1-4, with D tentatively TRBD1 (6 bases). The CDR3 sequence is 16 residues long. Per germline, CDR1 LNHDA and CDR2 SQIVND (reference sequence). V was clipped by 3 bases and J by 3 bases, with 14 bases between them.

The V and J genes are TRBV6-1 and TRBJ1-1; D gene unclear. This CDR3 contains 18 residues. CDR1 MNHNS and CDR2 SASEGT come from the germline V gene. V was pared by 4 bases and J by 3 bases, with 24 bases between. CDR3 coding DNA: TGTGCCAGCAGTGGCGAAGTCGTGGCACCCCTGGAGGACACTGAAGCTTTCTTT. Protein: CASSGEVVAPLEDTEAFF.

The chain couples TRBV10-3 to TRBJ2-1; 7 positions agree with TRBD1. J was trimmed by 5 bases and V by 2 bases; bases with no gene match: 15. The CDR3 spans 18 residues. Germline assignment: CDR1 ENHRY and CDR2 SYGVKD. This CDR3 is CAISENTNYRGLNNEQFF. CDR3 coding DNA: TGTGCCATCAGTGAGAACACTAATTACAGGGGCCTCAACAATGAGCAGTTCTTC.

The chain employs TRBV27 and TRBJ2-3; D remains ambiguous. From germline, CDR1 is MNHEY and CDR2 SMNVEV (reference sequence). V lost 1 base and J 2 bases, leaving 4 bases between the germline ends. This CDR3 has 13 amino acids. CDR3 coding DNA: TGTGCCAGCAGTTTATTGATCACAGATACGCAGTATTTT. Its protein is CASSLLITDTQYF.

V gene TRBV27 combines with J gene TRBJ2-1; 8 positions match TRBD2. The V and J ends lost 6 bases and 6 bases, in that order; junction bases with no gene match: 13. The length of the CDR3 is 16 residues. Germline lookup yields CDR1 MNHEY and CDR2 SMNVEV (reference sequence). The CDR3 loop is CASSPPPAGAINEQFF. CDR3 DNA sequence: TGTGCCAGCAGCCCACCCCCAGCGGGAGCAATCAATGAGCAGTTCTTC.

The CDR3 spells CASSLYRASSYNEQFF. For the CDR3, the DNA is TGTGCCAGCAGTTTATATCGGGCGAGCTCCTACAATGAGCAGTTCTTC. This chain uses TRBV27 with TRBJ2-1; D is unresolved. The CDR3 consists of 16 residues. V dropped 1 base and J dropped 0 bases, with 10 bases sitting between them. From germline, CDR1 is MNHEY and CDR2 SMNVEV (reference sequence).